These 24 T cell receptor beta chains originate from one sample sequenced in a study of blood T cells in healthy people across ages (dated by TCRdb to about 2015). Library generation was performed with 5' RACE. This sample was sequenced with an Illumina HiSeq 2500. A second PCR of roughly 7 to 12 cycles was run with a J-beta primer mix and a sample-barcoded 5' primer. Clones were called with MiXCR by TCRdb after fastp trimmed the public reads at Q25, and only in-frame beta chains were retained. Here each entry gathers all rows of one CDR3 protein and keeps the most common genes and DNA. The sample table holds 550,000 to 750,000 distinct CDR3 sequences, of which approximately 21% were seen once. The ten largest clones add up to roughly 3.6% of the sample. Source material: blood. Source of these receptors: a man aged 65-85 years in good health.

The rearrangement uses TRBV5-1 and TRBJ2-7; 9 bases are shared with TRBD1. The V gene end was trimmed by 3 bases and the J gene end by 1 base; junction bases not matched to a gene: 8. Germline V gives CDR1 SGHRS, CDR2 YFSETQ. There are 16 residues in the CDR3. This chain's CDR3 is CASSSQGANPSYEQYF. Here the CDR3 DNA reads TGCGCCAGCAGCTCACAGGGGGCAAATCCTTCCTACGAGCAGTACTTC.

In its sample, this clonotype was seen a few times. The chain links TRBV5-1 to TRBJ2-7; tentative D call: TRBD1 (6 bases). This CDR3 spans 15 amino acids. V shed 0 bases and J shed 5 bases, with 15 bases lying between them. CDR1 SGHRS and CDR2 YFSETQ come from the germline V gene. Written as DNA, the CDR3 is TGCGCCAGCAGCTTGGACGCGGCTTCAGGGGACGAGCAGTACTTC. This translates into CASSLDAASGDEQYF.

In this sample, this clonotype turned up a few times. The V and J genes are TRBV12-3 or TRBV12-4 and TRBJ1-4; D remains unclear. The CDR3 totals 15 residues. Deletions cut 0 bases from V and 0 bases from J, with 5 bases between. The CDR3 sequence: CASSLATATNEKLFF. CDR3 in DNA: TGTGCCAGCAGTTTAGCGACGGCAACTAATGAAAAACTGTTTTTT.

The chain has TRBV5-5 and TRBJ2-3; D is perhaps TRBD1 (6 bases). Per germline, CDR1 SGHKS and CDR2 YYEKEE (reference sequence). CDR3 length equals 16 residues. Trimming took off 4 bases at V and 2 bases at J, with 17 bases between the two ends. This chain's CDR3 is CASSTYTGHLTDTQYF. The CDR3 nucleotides read TGTGCCAGCAGCACTTACACGGGACACCTCACAGATACGCAGTATTTT.

The V call is TRBV7-9, the J call TRBJ2-1, with 8 bases matching TRBD2. This CDR3 spans 16 amino acids. J was trimmed by 2 bases and V by 6 bases; bases with no gene match: 9. Germline CDR1 and CDR2: SEHNR and FQNEAQ (reference sequence). CDR3 DNA sequence: TGTGCCAGCAGACCCCCGAGTAGCGGGACCTACAATGAGCAGTTCTTC. Translated, it gives CASRPPSSGTYNEQFF.

This clonotype was observed a handful of times. This chain links TRBV29-1 with TRBJ2-3, with D tentatively TRBD2 (6 bases). The germline gives CDR1 SQVTM, CDR2 ANQGSEA. This CDR3 contains 13 residues. Trimming shortened V by 8 bases and J by 8 bases, and 20 bases separated the two germline ends. Here the CDR3 DNA reads TGCAGCATCGTAGGTCCCTCGCGGGGTACGCAGTATTTT. Its protein is CSIVGPSRGTQYF.

The gene calls are TRBV20-1 and TRBJ2-2; a weak D match, TRBD1 (6 bases). The V end lost 3 bases, the J end lost 6 bases, and 14 bases lay between the germline ends. Germline V lookup: CDR1 DFQATT, CDR2 SNEGSKA (reference sequence). There are 14 residues in the CDR3. The DNA for the CDR3 is TGCAGTGCTAGCACAGGGAAGGCGGCCGGGGAGCTGTTTTTT. Encoded protein: CSASTGKAAGELFF.

This clonotype was seen a few times. The genes are TRBV20-1 and TRBJ1-2, with a weak D call TRBD1 (5 bases). The germline V and J ends were trimmed by 0 bases and 4 bases, with 12 bases remaining between them. The CDR3 covers 14 residues. Per germline, CDR1 DFQATT and CDR2 SNEGSKA (reference sequence). The CDR3 DNA follows: TGCAGTGCTAGAGATGGGGCCTCGGCCTATGGCTACACCTTC. Protein sequence: CSARDGASAYGYTF.

This clonotype appeared many times. The chain has TRBV2 and TRBJ2-3; 7 nucleotides align to TRBD2. This CDR3 contains 15 residues. V trimming: 4 bases; J trimming: 0 bases; junction bases outside the gene matches: 4. The germline V gene has CDR1 SNHLY and CDR2 FYNNEI. The CDR3 is CASSVGSGSTDTQYF. The CDR3 nucleotides read TGTGCCAGCAGTGTTGGTAGCGGGAGCACAGATACGCAGTATTTT.

The chain recombines TRBV29-1 with TRBJ2-5, with TRBD1 matching over 8 bases. V was pared by 0 bases and J by 6 bases, with 6 bases of the junction left unmatched. CDR1 and CDR2 from the germline V gene are SQVTM and ANQGSEA. The CDR3 length is 14 residues. CDR3 coding DNA: TGCAGCGTTGAAGATTTTAACAGGGGGAAGACCCAGTACTTC. Translating it yields CSVEDFNRGKTQYF.

This rearrangement joins TRBV6-5 to TRBJ2-7, with 9 bases fitting TRBD1. Germline CDR1 and CDR2: MNHEY and SVGAGI. The CDR3 is 14 residues long. J gave up 7 bases and V 6 bases, and 10 bases lay outside the gene matches. CDR3 DNA: TGTGCCAGCAGAACCGGGACAGGGCCCTTGGAGCAGTACTTC. It is translated as CASRTGTGPLEQYF.

This clonotype was observed a handful of times. This chain links TRBV3-1 with TRBJ1-1; 8 nucleotides align to TRBD1. The CDR3 totals 16 residues. V lost 1 base to trimming and J lost 0 bases; unmatched junction nucleotides: 4. The V gene's germline CDR1 is LGHDT and CDR2 YNNKEL (reference sequence). CDR3 loop: CASSQADRVMNTEAFF. CDR3 DNA sequence: TGTGCCAGCAGCCAAGCGGACAGGGTTATGAACACTGAAGCTTTCTTT.

This clonotype has a handful of counts. The rearrangement uses TRBV12-3 or TRBV12-4 and TRBJ2-7; TRBD2 matches at 7 bases. The V segment lost 6 bases and the J segment 0 bases; nucleotides outside the gene matches: 11. The CDR3 runs 16 residues. The CDR3 loop is CASSLLLAENSYEQYF. In DNA form, the CDR3 reads TGTGCCAGCAGCCTTCTCCTAGCGGAGAACTCCTACGAGCAGTACTTC.

There are a few counts of this clonotype. The genes are TRBV7-2 and TRBJ1-1; D remains ambiguous. V lost 5 bases, J lost 7 bases, and 8 bases lay in between. This CDR3 has 11 amino acids. Germline V CDR1 and CDR2: SGHTA, FQGNSA. The chain's CDR3 is CASSRRNEAFF. The CDR3 DNA reads TGTGCCAGCAGCCGACGGAATGAAGCTTTCTTT.

The chain is built from TRBV6-5 and TRBJ2-7; TRBD1 might be the D (5 bases). CDR1 MNHEY and CDR2 SVGAGI come from the germline V gene. This CDR3 has 11 amino acids. V lost 9 bases to trimming and J lost 6 bases, with 12 bases between them. The CDR3: CASGAQGEQYF. The CDR3 DNA follows: TGTGCCAGTGGGGCGCAGGGCGAGCAGTACTTC.

This chain uses TRBV5-1 with TRBJ2-3, with D perhaps TRBD2 (6 bases). Trimming stripped 4 bases from V and 0 bases from J, with 18 bases between. CDR3 length equals 17 residues. CDR1 and CDR2 (germline): SGHRS, YFSETQ. The CDR3 coding sequence is TGCGCCAGCAGCCGTACCGTATTTAGCGGTAGCACAGATACGCAGTATTTT. Amino acid sequence: CASSRTVFSGSTDTQYF.

About this clonotype itself: Since no conserved phenylalanine or tryptophan closes the CDR3, a read error is the likely cause. The chain carries TRBV18 and TRBJ1-4, with no clear D. The length of the CDR3 is 13 residues. V was cut by 2 bases and J by 3 bases, with 4 bases left in between. CDR1 is KGHSH, CDR2 LQKENI, per germline. CDR3 sequence reads: CASSPSSNEKLFL. The CDR3 DNA reads TGTGCCAGCTCACCATCGTCTAATGAAAAACTGTTTCTT.

This chain joins TRBV29-1 and TRBJ2-3; TRBD1 matches 11 bases. The CDR3 covers 15 residues. Per germline, CDR1 SQVTM and CDR2 ANQGSEA. With V trimmed by 7 bases and J by 3 bases, 9 bases remained unmatched. This chain's CDR3 is CSAETGTGGTDTQYF. Written as DNA, the CDR3 is TGCAGCGCGGAGACCGGGACAGGGGGTACAGATACGCAGTATTTT.

The chain recombines TRBV18 with TRBJ2-3; no clear D. Looked up from germline, CDR1 is KGHSH and CDR2 is LQKENI. Deletions cut 2 bases from V and 4 bases from J, with 10 bases between. The CDR3 consists of 14 residues. Written as DNA, the CDR3 is TGTGCCAGCTCACCATTGCTAAGCGCAGATACGCAGTATTTT. Translating it yields CASSPLLSADTQYF.

This clonotype was picked up one time. This rearrangement joins TRBV6-2 or TRBV6-3 to TRBJ2-7; possibly TRBD1 for D (6 bases). This CDR3 has 14 residues. Looked up from germline, CDR1 is MNHEY and CDR2 is SVGEGT. The germline V and J ends were trimmed by 4 bases and 4 bases, with 14 bases remaining between them. The CDR3 DNA reads as TGTGCCAGCAGTTCCTATATCGGACAGTACGAGCAGTACTTC. The encoded protein is CASSSYIGQYEQYF.

A few counts support this clonotype. One junction end does not reproduce the germline sequence, and a read error may be involved. The chain carries TRBV15 and TRBJ2-1; 7 bases fit TRBD2. CDR1 LNHNV and CDR2 YYDKDF come from the germline V gene (reference sequence). The CDR3 contains 17 residues. The CDR3 loop reads CATSRDQGLDLFNEQFF. The CDR3, as DNA: TGCGCCACCAGCAGAGATCAAGGACTAGATTTATTCAATGAGCAGTTCTTC. Complete variable domain (other parts from reference TRBV15 and TRBJ2-1): DAMVIQNPRYQVTQFGKPVTLSCSQTLNHNVMYWYQQKSSQAPKLLFHYYDKDFNNEADTPDNFQSRRPNTSFCFLDIRSPGLGDTAMYLCATSRDQGLDLFNEQFFGPGTRLTVL.

Only a few counts were recorded for this clonotype. This chain connects TRBV20-1 to TRBJ2-1, with a tentative D call TRBD1 (5 bases). V was pared by 1 base and J by 2 bases, with 9 bases between. The CDR3 extends over 14 amino acids. The germline V gene encodes CDR1 DFQATT and CDR2 SNEGSKA (reference sequence). The CDR3 coding sequence is TGCAGTGCTAGAGGAACAGGAACCTACAATGAGCAGTTCTTC. Protein sequence: CSARGTGTYNEQFF.

There are many counts of this clonotype. The rearrangement uses TRBV7-9 and TRBJ1-4; D is unresolved. This CDR3 region has 14 residues. V was trimmed by 4 bases and J by 8 bases, leaving 14 bases between them. Germline V gene lookup returns CDR1 SEHNR and CDR2 FQNEAQ (reference sequence). CDR3 sequence reads: CASSSTRLGEKLFF. The DNA of the CDR3 is TGTGCCAGCAGCTCCACGCGGCTCGGGGAAAAACTGTTTTTT.

Points on this clonotype: Being one base from a much bigger clone, this may be a read error. This chain joins TRBV6-1 and TRBJ2-2; D call uncertain. Germline assignment: CDR1 MNHNS and CDR2 SASEGT. The CDR3 runs 13 residues. V shed 4 bases and J shed 3 bases, with 6 bases lying between them. The CDR3 spells CASSVGYTGELFF. The CDR3 DNA is TGTGCCAGCAGTGTCGGATACACCGGGGAGCTGTTTTTT.